This TCR beta chain is drawn from a study of Ad26.COV2.S vaccination and SARS-CoV-2 variants. Study-wide background: Administration of Ad26.COV2.S was intramuscular, either once or twice 56 days apart. Study findings and constraints: The authors reported substantial breadth in spike-specific CD8+ and CD4+ T cell responses after vaccination.

Stated treatment: about 20 received Ad26.COV2.S at low or high dose, single or two shots; 5 received placebo; per-sample allocation not given. The investigators took samples on day 63 after the first vaccine or placebo injection. This person who donated was an adult of 18-55 years in Boston. It was Wuhan-strain SARS-CoV-2 spike that the Ad26 vaccine vector expressed. J lost 1 base, V lost 4 bases, and 3 bases had no gene match. Germline V CDR1 and CDR2: MNHEY, SVGAGI. The CDR3 extends over 14 amino acids. For this clone: As yet, its antigen is unknown.

The assay was immunoSEQ multiplex PCR, and TCRdb's table has in-frame clones only and misses some. The table includes fewer than 500,000 clones, nearly 90% detected once. The rearrangement joins TRBV6-5 to TRBJ1-1, with 7 nucleotides matching TRBD1. Sequenced here: peripheral blood, sampled in a trial of Ad26.COV2.S vaccine versus placebo. This TCR derives from a person aged 18-65 years who received the Ad26.COV2.S COVID-19 vaccine or a placebo. CDR3 DNA: TGTGCCAGCAGTTCCCGGACAGGGAACACTGAAGCTTTCTTT. As protein: CASSSRTGNTEAFF.